The 12 T cell receptor beta chains presented below share a single source sample, sequenced in a study of cytomegalovirus exposure and HLA in healthy donors. PCR employed 60 Vbeta and 13 Jbeta primers. This table comes from immunoSEQ multiplex PCR, and its TCRdb copy is limited to in-frame clones, with some not included. The sample lists 150,000 to 200,000 clones, over 75% occurring once. The specimen sequenced was PBMCs. The receptor source for this set is a girl under three years old in good health and CMV-seronegative.

The chain recombines TRBV7-9 with TRBJ2-7; 11 bases match TRBD2. Germline loops: CDR1 SEHNR, CDR2 FQNEAQ (reference sequence). The CDR3 consists of 15 residues. V gave up 6 bases and J gave up 5 bases; unmatched junction bases: 9. CDR3 sequence reads: CASRTLAGEENEQYF. CDR3 nucleotide sequence: TGTGCCAGCAGGACACTAGCGGGAGAGGAAAACGAGCAGTACTTC.

This sequence joins TRBV19 and TRBJ2-1, with 8 bases lining up with TRBD2. The V gene end was trimmed by 3 bases and the J gene end by 7 bases; junction bases not matched to a gene: 8. Per germline, CDR1 LNHDA and CDR2 SQIVND (reference sequence). This CDR3 has 15 residues. The CDR3, as DNA: TGTGCCAGTAGTATCCGACTAGCGACGGGTAATGAGCAGTTCTTC. It specifies CASSIRLATGNEQFF.

The chain joins TRBV10-2 to TRBJ2-5; D is possibly TRBD2 (5 bases). From germline, CDR1 is WSHSY and CDR2 SAAADI. CDR3 length equals 13 residues. V gave up 6 bases and J gave up 1 base, with 9 bases separating them. The CDR3 DNA reads TGCGCCAGCAGGGGGAGCTCCCAAGAGACCCAGTACTTC. This encodes CASRGSSQETQYF.

This clone was counted once. The V gene is TRBV4-1, the J gene TRBJ2-3; perhaps TRBD2 as D (6 bases). The CDR3 runs 16 residues. Trimming shortened V by 3 bases and J by 3 bases, and 16 bases separated the two germline ends. The germline V gene has CDR1 MGHRA and CDR2 YSYEKL. The CDR3 sequence is CASSHLNGAGTDTQYF. In DNA form, the CDR3 reads TGCGCCAGCAGCCATCTCAACGGGGCGGGGACAGATACGCAGTATTTT.

The V and J genes are TRBV9 and TRBJ2-7; 8 positions agree with TRBD2. The CDR3 has 17 amino acids. Per germline, CDR1 SGDLS and CDR2 YYNGEE. Losses at the gene ends were 4 bases for V and 0 bases for J; bases not matched to a gene: 12. CDR3 amino acids: CASSSIQRGPSSYEQYF. The CDR3 coding sequence is TGTGCCAGCAGCTCGATTCAGCGGGGGCCCAGCTCCTACGAGCAGTACTTC.

The sample holds a few counts of this clone. This rearrangement joins TRBV19 to TRBJ1-4; 7 bases agree with TRBD1. Germline-derived CDR1 and CDR2 are LNHDA and SQIVND (reference sequence). V gave up 10 bases and J gave up 0 bases; unmatched junction bases: 5. The CDR3 length is 14 residues. CDR3 nucleotides: TGTGCCACCGGGGACAGCTCAACTAATGAAAAACTGTTTTTT. Its protein product is CATGDSSTNEKLFF. The variable domain in full, completed from reference TRBV19 and TRBJ1-4, reads DGGITQSPKYLFRKEGQNVTLSCEQNLNHDAMYWYRQDPGQGLRLIYYSQIVNDFQKGDIAEGYSVSREKKESFPLTVTSAQKNPTAFYLCATGDSSTNEKLFFGSGTQLSVL.

V gene TRBV5-6 combines with J gene TRBJ1-5; tentative D call: TRBD1 (6 bases). V was trimmed by 3 bases and J by 5 bases, leaving 18 bases between them. CDR3 length equals 16 residues. The germline V gene encodes CDR1 SGHDT and CDR2 YYEEEE. The DNA of the CDR3 is TGTGCCAGCAGCTCAAGGCCCCAGGGGCGTCATCAGCCCCAGCATTTT. As protein: CASSSRPQGRHQPQHF.

This chain connects TRBV7-9 to TRBJ2-5; D possibly corresponds to TRBD2 (6 bases). CDR1 is SEHNR and CDR2 is FQNEAQ in the germline V gene (reference sequence). V lost 6 bases to trimming and J lost 1 base, with 15 bases between them. CDR3 length: 15 residues. CDR3 DNA sequence: TGTGCCAGCAGACAACGTGGAGGGCTCCAAGAGACCCAGTACTTC. It codes for CASRQRGGLQETQYF.

This clone was observed a single time. V is TRBV4-2 and J is TRBJ2-5, with 11 positions matching TRBD2. The V gene's germline CDR1 is LGHNA and CDR2 YNFKEQ. V lost 4 bases, J lost 2 bases, and 3 bases stayed unmatched. The CDR3 extends over 15 amino acids. CDR3: CASSRRLAGQETQYF. CDR3 coding DNA: TGTGCCAGCAGCCGACGACTAGCGGGACAAGAGACCCAGTACTTC.

The genes are TRBV4-2 and TRBJ2-3; the match to TRBD2 covers 8 bases. Per germline, CDR1 LGHNA and CDR2 YNFKEQ. Losses at the gene ends were 0 bases for V and 3 bases for J; bases not matched to a gene: 5. The CDR3 covers 16 residues. Written as DNA, the CDR3 is TGTGCCAGCAGCCAAGAGAAGCGGGAGATTACAGATACGCAGTATTTT. This gives the protein CASSQEKREITDTQYF.

The chain uses TRBV14 and TRBJ2-3, with D perhaps TRBD1 (5 bases). Germline CDR1 is SGHDN and CDR2 is FVKESK. This CDR3 contains 13 residues. V lost 3 bases and J lost 10, with 14 bases in between. The CDR3 DNA is TGTGCCAGCAGCCACATAGGGGTGAAGGCGCAGTATTTT. Its protein is CASSHIGVKAQYF.

This chain connects TRBV19 to TRBJ2-5; 9 nucleotides agree with TRBD1. Unmatched junction bases numbered 8, after V lost 3 bases and J lost 3 bases. The CDR3 consists of 16 residues. Germline CDR1 and CDR2: LNHDA and SQIVND (reference sequence). The CDR3 loop is CASSIGDRAGEETQYF. CDR3 bases: TGTGCCAGTAGTATCGGGGACAGGGCGGGTGAAGAGACCCAGTACTTC.